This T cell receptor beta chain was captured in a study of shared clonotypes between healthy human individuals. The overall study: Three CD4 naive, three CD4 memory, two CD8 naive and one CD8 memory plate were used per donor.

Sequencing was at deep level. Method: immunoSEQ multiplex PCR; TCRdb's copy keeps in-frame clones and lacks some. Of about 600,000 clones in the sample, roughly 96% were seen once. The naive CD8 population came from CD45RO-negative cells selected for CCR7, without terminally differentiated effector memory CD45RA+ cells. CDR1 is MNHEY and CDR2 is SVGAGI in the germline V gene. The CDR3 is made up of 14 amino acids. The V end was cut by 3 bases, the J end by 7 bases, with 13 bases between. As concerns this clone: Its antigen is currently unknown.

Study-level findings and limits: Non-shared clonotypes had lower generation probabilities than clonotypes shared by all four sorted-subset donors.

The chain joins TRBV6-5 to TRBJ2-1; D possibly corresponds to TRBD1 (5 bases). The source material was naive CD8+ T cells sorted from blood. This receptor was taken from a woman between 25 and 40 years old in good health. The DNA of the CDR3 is TGTGCCAGCAGTTATAGAGGCAGGGTAAATGAGCAGTTCTTC. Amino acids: CASSYRGRVNEQFF.